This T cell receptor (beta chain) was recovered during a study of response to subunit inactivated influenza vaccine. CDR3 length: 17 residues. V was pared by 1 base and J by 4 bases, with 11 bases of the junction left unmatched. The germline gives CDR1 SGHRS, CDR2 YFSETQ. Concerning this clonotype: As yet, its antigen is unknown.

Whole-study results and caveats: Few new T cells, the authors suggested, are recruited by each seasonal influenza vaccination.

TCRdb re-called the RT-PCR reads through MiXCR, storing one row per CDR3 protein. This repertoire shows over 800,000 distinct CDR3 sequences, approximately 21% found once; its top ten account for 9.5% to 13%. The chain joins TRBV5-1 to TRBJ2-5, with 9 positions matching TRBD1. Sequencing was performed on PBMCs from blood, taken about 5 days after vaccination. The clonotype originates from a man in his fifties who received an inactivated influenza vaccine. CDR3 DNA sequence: TGCGCCAGCAGCTTGTGGGGGGACAGGGCTAACGGAGAGACCCAGTACTTC. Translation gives CASSLWGDRANGETQYF.